The 18 T cell receptor beta chains below all came from one sample that was sequenced in a study of cytomegalovirus exposure and HLA in healthy donors. PCR employed 60 Vbeta and 13 Jbeta primers. Some clones are missing from TCRdb's copy, which holds only in-frame ones; the method was immunoSEQ multiplex PCR. This repertoire shows fewer than 110,000 clones, roughly three quarters found once; its top ten account for over 9%. The sample taken for sequencing was PBMCs. These receptors originate from a woman in her late teens or twenties in good health and CMV-seropositive.

The chain employs TRBV6-1 and TRBJ1-4; 11 bases map to TRBD1. The V segment lost 7 bases and the J segment 5 bases; nucleotides outside the gene matches: 3. This CDR3 has 14 amino acids. From germline, CDR1 is MNHNS and CDR2 SASEGT. In nucleotides, the CDR3 is TGTGCCAGCAATTGGGACAGGGGGAATGAAAAACTGTTTTTT. Translated: CASNWDRGNEKLFF.

This clone was observed a single time. This chain uses TRBV19 with TRBJ2-3; 7 bases are a match to TRBD1. CDR3 size: 16 residues. Germline V gene lookup returns CDR1 LNHDA and CDR2 SQIVND (reference sequence). V shed 1 base and J 2 bases; nucleotides not matched to a gene: 6. Written as DNA, the CDR3 is TGTGCCAGTAGTATAGGCATCGGGACAGCCACAGATACGCAGTATTTT. It translates to CASSIGIGTATDTQYF.

This clone counts as medium-sized. The chain uses TRBV6-4 and TRBJ2-2; D not resolved. Germline assignment: CDR1 MRHNA and CDR2 SNTAGT. V was clipped by 2 bases and J by 7 bases, with 11 bases between them. The CDR3 totals 14 residues. Written as DNA, the CDR3 is TGTGCCAGCAGTGACCAGGCATTCGGCGGGGAGCTGTTTTTT. Residues: CASSDQAFGGELFF.

The chain joins TRBV2 to TRBJ1-1; tentative D call: TRBD1 (6 bases). The CDR3 totals 13 residues. Germline V lookup: CDR1 SNHLY, CDR2 FYNNEI. Deletions cut 7 bases from V and 6 bases from J, with 15 bases between. CDR3 DNA sequence: TGTGCCAGCACCATTACAGGGTATGCTGAAGCTTTCTTT. Residues: CASTITGYAEAFF.

V is TRBV28 and J is TRBJ2-3, with D unclear. Germline CDR1 and CDR2: MDHEN and SYDVKM. This CDR3 contains 12 residues. The V and J ends lost 6 bases and 3 bases respectively, with 7 bases between them. The CDR3 region is CASRLQTDTQYF. The CDR3 DNA reads as TGTGCCAGCAGACTGCAAACAGATACGCAGTATTTT.

V usage is TRBV19 and J usage is TRBJ1-6; D is possibly TRBD1 (6 bases). Deletions cut 6 bases from V and 8 bases from J, with 14 bases between. The germline V gene encodes CDR1 LNHDA and CDR2 SQIVND (reference sequence). The CDR3 sequence is 14 residues long. CDR3 nucleotides: TGTGCCAGTAGCACCCGGGGGGCCCATTCACCCCTCCACTTT. Translating gives CASSTRGAHSPLHF.

J is TRBJ1-4 and V is TRBV7-6; weak D call: TRBD1 (5 bases). The CDR3 runs 14 residues. V lost 3 bases and J 7 bases, leaving 12 bases between the germline ends. Germline CDR1 and CDR2: SGHVS and FNYEAQ. As DNA, the CDR3 is TGTGCCAGCAGCTTTTCGGGGGGGAGTGAAAAACTGTTTTTT. Translating it yields CASSFSGGSEKLFF.

The V gene is TRBV7-2, the J gene TRBJ2-1; D gene unclear. This CDR3 spans 14 amino acids. The V end lost 1 base, the J end lost 5 bases, and 9 bases lay between the germline ends. The germline gives CDR1 SGHTA, CDR2 FQGNSA. The DNA of the CDR3 is TGTGCCAGCAGCTTAGATGGCAGAAACAATGAGCAGTTCTTC. This sequence encodes CASSLDGRNNEQFF.

This rearrangement joins TRBV4-1 to TRBJ2-7, with D possibly TRBD1 on 6 matching bases. CDR3 length: 15 amino acids. V gave up 8 bases and J gave up 1 base, with 18 bases separating them. CDR1 and CDR2 from the germline V gene are MGHRA and YSYEKL. CDR3 residues: CASAPTPGVSYEQYF. CDR3 in DNA: TGCGCCAGCGCCCCAACCCCAGGGGTATCCTACGAGCAGTACTTC.

Written as DNA, the CDR3 is TGCGCCAGCAGTCGACAGTTAACCTACGAGCAGTACTTC. It specifies CASSRQLTYEQYF. The J gene is TRBJ2-7, the V gene TRBV10-2; the D gene is possibly TRBD1 (5 bases). Trimming left V 5 bases short and J 2 bases short, with 10 bases between. Germline CDR1 WSHSY, CDR2 SAAADI. This CDR3 contains 13 residues.

The rearrangement uses TRBV5-5 and TRBJ1-2, with 11 bases lining up with TRBD1. CDR3 length: 16 amino acids. Germline V CDR1 and CDR2: SGHKS, YYEKEE (reference sequence). The trim removed 5 bases at V and 3 bases at J, leaving 9 bases unmatched. The CDR3 loop is CASRKEVGQGDYGYTF. CDR3 nucleotide sequence: TGTGCCAGCAGGAAAGAGGTGGGACAGGGGGACTATGGCTACACCTTC.

This chain joins TRBV5-1 and TRBJ2-5, with TRBD1 matching 8 bases. The germline V gene has CDR1 SGHRS and CDR2 YFSETQ. The V gene end was trimmed by 5 bases and the J gene end by 2 bases; junction bases not matched to a gene: 14. The CDR3 has 17 amino acids. Here the CDR3 DNA reads TGCGCCAGCAGTTCCCGTCCCGAGGGGACAGGTCAAGAGACCCAGTACTTC. Translating it yields CASSSRPEGTGQETQYF.

This clone was found a few times. The CDR3 sequence is CASSQDQGITGNTIYF. DNA for the CDR3: TGTGCCAGCAGCCAAGATCAGGGTATAACTGGAAACACCATATATTTT. The V gene is TRBV4-2, the J gene TRBJ1-3, with D possibly TRBD1 on 5 matching bases. This CDR3 spans 16 amino acids. V lost 0 bases to trimming and J lost 2 bases, with 11 bases between them. Germline V lookup: CDR1 LGHNA, CDR2 YNFKEQ.

The J gene is TRBJ2-5, the V gene TRBV7-9; a possible D gene is TRBD2 (5 bases). The CDR3 covers 11 residues. Germline CDR1 and CDR2: SEHNR and FQNEAQ (reference sequence). V was trimmed by 5 bases and J by 5 bases, leaving 6 bases between them. The CDR3 bases are TGTGCCAGCAGCCGAGGGGAGACCCAGTACTTC. Amino acids: CASSRGETQYF.

This clone is a singleton in its sample. The rearrangement links TRBV18 to TRBJ2-3, with TRBD1 identical over 9 bases. V lost 4 bases, J lost 1 base, and 6 bases stayed unmatched. The CDR3 runs 16 residues. Germline lookup yields CDR1 KGHSH and CDR2 LQKENI. The DNA for the CDR3 is TGTGCCAGCTCACTATTGGACAGGGGAGGCACAGATACGCAGTATTTT. Translated, it gives CASSLLDRGGTDTQYF.

The J gene is TRBJ2-1, the V gene TRBV5-1; TRBD2 agrees at 10 bases. The CDR3 has 14 residues. Germline V gene sequence: CDR1 SGHRS, CDR2 YFSETQ. The V segment lost 5 bases and the J segment 2 bases; nucleotides outside the gene matches: 1. CDR3: CASRSGGAYNEQFF. In DNA, the CDR3 is TGCGCCAGCAGAAGCGGGGGGGCCTACAATGAGCAGTTCTTC.

In its sample, this clone was seen a few times. This chain uses TRBV29-1 with TRBJ2-3; D not resolved. Germline V gene data show CDR1 as SQVTM and CDR2 as ANQGSEA. Trimming cost V 1 base and J 2 bases, with 4 bases left between them. The CDR3 covers 12 residues. The CDR3, as DNA: TGCAGCGTTGAAGGTAACACAGATACGCAGTATTTT. Amino acid sequence: CSVEGNTDTQYF.

The chain is built from TRBV28 and TRBJ2-5; 7 positions match TRBD1. This CDR3 spans 16 amino acids. Germline trimming cut 4 bases from V and 4 bases from J; bases unmatched to any gene: 12. Germline CDR1 reads MDHEN; CDR2 reads SYDVKM. The CDR3 loop is CASSSLAGGLLETQYF. The CDR3 DNA follows: TGTGCCAGCAGTTCACTCGCAGGGGGTCTTTTAGAGACCCAGTACTTC.